The 18 T cell receptor beta chains given below trace back to one sample, sequenced in a study of OX40 agonist ivuxolimab in advanced cancers. The repertoire was sequenced with immunoSEQ multiplex PCR; TCRdb's copy has only in-frame clones and lacks some. The profile shows tens of thousands of clones, 85% to 90% of them singletons. Sample: CD4+ or CD8+ T cells sorted from blood, taken in a trial of the OX40 agonist ivuxolimab. These receptors came from an adult with an advanced solid tumor such as melanoma, head and neck, liver or kidney cancer.

The DNA of the CDR3 is TGCGCCAGCAGCTTTGACACCGGACTTAGCACAGATACGCAGTATTTT. Amino acids: CASSFDTGLSTDTQYF. The chain couples TRBV5-1 to TRBJ2-3; D is perhaps TRBD2 (5 bases). CDR3 length equals 16 residues. Germline CDR1 SGHRS, CDR2 YFSETQ. V dropped 2 bases and J dropped 0 bases, with 13 bases sitting between them.

The V and J genes are TRBV27 and TRBJ2-5; D might be TRBD1 (5 bases). In germline, CDR1 is MNHEY, CDR2 SMNVEV (reference sequence). The CDR3 length is 14 residues. V was pared by 6 bases and J by 0 bases, with 11 bases between. The CDR3 DNA is TGTGCCAGCAGCCGCCAGGGAAACCAAGAGACCCAGTACTTC. Translating it yields CASSRQGNQETQYF.

The chain has TRBV19 and TRBJ1-5; tentative D call: TRBD1 (5 bases). The CDR3 loop spans 18 amino acids. Germline V gene sequence: CDR1 LNHDA, CDR2 SQIVND (reference sequence). Trimming stripped 1 base from V and 5 bases from J, with 21 bases between. CDR3: CASSIGGGGGRRDQPQHF. CDR3 DNA: TGTGCCAGTAGTATAGGCGGCGGGGGAGGGAGGAGGGATCAGCCCCAGCATTTT.

A single count supports this clone. The chain links TRBV19 to TRBJ2-7, with 10 bases matching TRBD2. Germline assignment: CDR1 LNHDA and CDR2 SQIVND (reference sequence). There are 15 residues in the CDR3. Unmatched junction bases numbered 4, after V lost 3 bases and J lost 2 bases. The CDR3 sequence is CASSILAGAPYEQYF. The DNA for the CDR3 is TGTGCCAGTAGTATTCTAGCGGGAGCCCCCTACGAGCAGTACTTC.

CDR3 nucleotide sequence: TGTGCCACCAGCAGAGGACAGGGGTTGTCTGGAAACACCATATATTTT. Its translation: CATSRGQGLSGNTIYF. The rearrangement uses TRBV15 and TRBJ1-3; 8 nucleotides agree with TRBD1. V lost 1 base, J lost 1 base, and 3 bases stayed unmatched. Germline CDR1 LNHNV, CDR2 YYDKDF (reference sequence). The CDR3 extends over 16 amino acids.

This sequence joins TRBV7-9 and TRBJ1-1, with a weak D call TRBD1 (5 bases). The germline V and J ends were trimmed by 0 bases and 4 bases, with 18 bases remaining between them. The CDR3 sequence is 17 residues long. From germline, CDR1 is SEHNR and CDR2 FQNEAQ (reference sequence). CDR3 sequence (DNA): TGTGCCAGCAGCTTAGCGCTCGGGGGAAGGTTTAGCACTGAAGCTTTCTTT. This codes for CASSLALGGRFSTEAFF.

This rearrangement joins TRBV18 to TRBJ1-1, with 8 nucleotides matching TRBD1. Germline V gene lookup returns CDR1 KGHSH and CDR2 LQKENI. Trimming removed 3 bases from V and 3 bases from J; junction bases left unmatched: 15. The CDR3 length is 18 residues. The CDR3 sequence: CASSPSYLGQVGDTEAFF. Here the CDR3 DNA reads TGTGCCAGCTCACCCTCGTATTTGGGACAGGTGGGGGACACTGAAGCTTTCTTT. Together with reference TRBV18 and TRBJ1-1, the CDR3 gives the full variable domain: NAGVMQNPRHLVRRRGQEARLRCSPMKGHSHVYWYRQLPEEGLKFMVYLQKENIIDESGMPKERFSAEFPKEGPSILRIQQVVRGDSAAYFCASSPSYLGQVGDTEAFFGQGTRLTVV.

The V and J genes are TRBV28 and TRBJ2-1; the match to TRBD2 covers 14 bases. V dropped 6 bases and J dropped 7; count of bases not matched to a gene: 8. This CDR3 is 16 amino acids long. CDR1 is MDHEN, CDR2 SYDVKM, per germline. CDR3: CASRLPGTSGRNEQFF. As DNA, the CDR3 is TGTGCCAGCAGGCTTCCAGGGACTAGCGGGAGAAATGAGCAGTTCTTC.

V usage is TRBV6-6 and J usage is TRBJ2-7, with a weak D call TRBD2 (6 bases). Trimming took off 7 bases at V and 0 bases at J, with 16 bases between the two ends. Germline loops: CDR1 MNHNY, CDR2 SVGAGI (reference sequence). This CDR3 contains 15 residues. CDR3 amino acids: CASIVGGTSSYEQYF. In DNA, the CDR3 is TGTGCCAGCATAGTGGGGGGAACCAGCTCCTACGAGCAGTACTTC.

The gene calls are TRBV27 and TRBJ2-1; 10 bases are shared with TRBD2. Germline V lookup: CDR1 MNHEY, CDR2 SMNVEV (reference sequence). The CDR3 runs to 22 residues. Trimming at V came to 7 bases and at J to 6 bases, leaving 30 bases not matched to a gene. CDR3 DNA: TGTGCCAGCACTGCCAGCGGGGGGGTCCGGACTAGAGGGCGGGAGAGGACCAATGAGCAGTTCTTC. The encoded protein is CASTASGGVRTRGRERTNEQFF.

The chain employs TRBV7-9 and TRBJ2-1; 12 bases line up with TRBD2. Germline values: CDR1 SEHNR, CDR2 FQNEAQ (reference sequence). Losses at the gene ends were 4 bases for V and 6 bases for J; bases not matched to a gene: 16. The CDR3 has 19 amino acids. CDR3 sequence: CASSSPYRRLAGVGNEQFF. CDR3 sequence (DNA): TGTGCCAGCAGCTCCCCCTACCGTAGACTAGCGGGAGTTGGCAATGAGCAGTTCTTC.

CDR3 nucleotide sequence: TGTGCCAGCAGTCTCTCGAGAAGCCAAGAGACCCAGTACTTC. Translating it yields CASSLSRSQETQYF. The rearrangement links TRBV27 to TRBJ2-5, with unresolved D. V gave up 5 bases and J gave up 1 base, with 11 bases separating them. The CDR3 spans 14 residues. The germline CDR1 and CDR2 sequences are MNHEY and SMNVEV (reference sequence).

The V call is TRBV7-3, the J call TRBJ2-6, with 14 bases matching TRBD2. Germline V lookup: CDR1 SGHTA, CDR2 FQGTGA. This CDR3 region has 17 residues. V dropped 5 bases and J dropped 4; count of bases not matched to a gene: 4. The CDR3 DNA reads TGTGCCAGCAGCGGGACTAGCGGGAGCTCCGGGGCCAACGTCCTGACTTTC. It codes for CASSGTSGSSGANVLTF.

V is TRBV5-1 and J is TRBJ2-3; 7 nucleotides line up with TRBD2. With V trimmed by 2 bases and J by 5 bases, 8 bases remained unmatched. Germline CDR1 is SGHRS and CDR2 is YFSETQ. This CDR3 region has 15 residues. CDR3 DNA sequence: TGCGCCAGCAGCTTCCGAGAGCGGGGAGGAGATACGCAGTATTTT. Translating it yields CASSFRERGGDTQYF. Full variable domain (outside the CDR3, taken from reference TRBV5-1 and TRBJ2-3): KAGVTQTPRYLIKTRGQQVTLSCSPISGHRSVSWYQQTPGQGLQFLFEYFSETQRNKGNFPGRFSGRQFSNSRSEMNVSTLELGDSALYLCASSFRERGGDTQYFGPGTRLTVL.

The chain links TRBV11-2 to TRBJ2-1; 14 bases fit TRBD2. There are 15 residues in the CDR3. Germline loops: CDR1 SGHAT, CDR2 FQNNGV. The trim removed 3 bases at V and 13 bases at J, leaving 8 bases unmatched. The CDR3 reads CASSLGLAGVGFQFF. CDR3 DNA: TGTGCCAGCAGCTTGGGACTAGCGGGAGTTGGCTTTCAGTTCTTC.

The chain links TRBV30 to TRBJ1-5; 8 bases agree with TRBD1. This CDR3 contains 13 residues. Germline V gene data show CDR1 as GTSNPN and CDR2 as SVGIG (reference sequence). V shed 3 bases, J shed 3 bases, and the junction held 1 base outside the gene matches. The CDR3 loop is CAWRTGDNQPQHF. DNA of the CDR3: TGTGCCTGGAGGACAGGGGACAATCAGCCCCAGCATTTT.

The genes are TRBV11-2 and TRBJ2-3; D gene ambiguous. CDR3 length: 14 amino acids. V was shortened by 5 bases and J by 2 bases, with 11 bases between the two germline ends. CDR1 is SGHAT and CDR2 is FQNNGV in the germline V gene. The CDR3 DNA sequence: TGTGCCAGCAGCGCCCACAGATACACAGATACGCAGTATTTT. Translated, it gives CASSAHRYTDTQYF.

This clone came up once. CDR3 region: CASSLDRGGLAGSYEQYF. The CDR3 region has the DNA TGCGCCAGCAGCTTGGACAGGGGGGGTCTAGCGGGTAGCTACGAGCAGTACTTC. This chain uses TRBV5-1 with TRBJ2-7, with D perhaps TRBD1 or TRBD2 (8 bases each). Germline-derived CDR1 and CDR2 are SGHRS and YFSETQ. The CDR3 length is 18 residues. The ends were cut back, 0 bases at V and 3 bases at J, with 22 bases in the middle.